The 9 T cell receptor beta chains given below trace back to one sample, sequenced in a study of CD8+CD57+ T cells in acquired aplastic anemia. CD8+CD57+ cell expansion had been shown by flow cytometry in patients chosen for sequencing. The TCR beta profiling, which covered VDJ combination and CDR3 sequence, was carried out using genomic DNA as the template. Using its own MiXCR run on the reads, TCRdb lists one record per CDR3 protein. The top ten hold roughly half of the sample, which has some 150,000 distinct CDR3 sequences, 71% seen once. The sequenced material came from sorted CD4+, CD8+, or CD8+CD57+ T cells (not recorded which) from PBMCs. These TCRs come from a human donor with aplastic anemia.

This clonotype was detected many times. This chain uses TRBV11-3 with TRBJ2-3; D gene ambiguous. From germline, CDR1 is SGHNT and CDR2 YENEEA. V lost 0 bases, J lost 4 bases, and 5 bases lay in between. The CDR3 contains 13 residues. CDR3 nucleotide sequence: TGTGCCAGCAGCTTAGATCGGGCAGATACGCAGTATTTT. Its translation is CASSLDRADTQYF.

V usage is TRBV19 and J usage is TRBJ2-3; D call uncertain. Trimming cost V 7 bases and J 0 bases, with 11 bases left between them. Per the germline V gene, CDR1 is LNHDA and CDR2 is SQIVND (reference sequence). CDR3 size: 14 residues. The DNA for the CDR3 is TGTGCCAGTAAAAGTGGATTTAGCACAGATACGCAGTATTTT. It codes for CASKSGFSTDTQYF.

J is TRBJ2-7 and V is TRBV7-9; D perhaps matches TRBD2 (5 bases). Trimming pared 1 base from V and 9 bases from J, leaving 13 bases between. Germline V CDR1 and CDR2: SEHNR, FQNEAQ (reference sequence). This CDR3 is built from 13 residues. This chain's CDR3 is CASSLEVSARQYF. Written as DNA, the CDR3 is TGTGCCAGCAGCTTAGAAGTTAGCGCTAGGCAGTACTTC.

The chain employs TRBV7-2 and TRBJ1-2; the D gene is possibly TRBD1 (5 bases). CDR1 and CDR2 from the germline V gene are SGHTA and FQGNSA. The germline V and J ends were trimmed by 2 bases and 7 bases, with 11 bases remaining between them. The CDR3 has 13 residues. The CDR3 loop is CASSLYGAGGYTF. The CDR3 coding sequence is TGTGCCAGCAGCTTATACGGGGCTGGTGGCTACACCTTC.

The V call is TRBV7-8, the J call TRBJ2-7; TRBD2 matches at 7 bases. The CDR3 covers 15 residues. J gave up 0 bases and V 5 bases, and 7 bases lay outside the gene matches. Germline V gene sequence: CDR1 SGHVS, CDR2 FQNEAQ. The CDR3 bases are TGTGCCAGCAGCCCAGCGGGGTTAAGCTCCTACGAGCAGTACTTC. This codes for CASSPAGLSSYEQYF.

The V gene is TRBV7-6, the J gene TRBJ2-3, with 12 bases matching TRBD2. Germline V gene lookup returns CDR1 SGHVS and CDR2 FNYEAQ. The CDR3 length is 17 residues. Germline trimming cut 1 base from V and 6 bases from J; bases unmatched to any gene: 8. The CDR3 loop reads CASSLVSTSGSADTQYF. The CDR3 DNA sequence: TGTGCCAGCAGCTTAGTCTCGACTAGCGGGAGTGCCGATACGCAGTATTTT.

The chain has TRBV2 and TRBJ1-4; D call uncertain. CDR1 is SNHLY and CDR2 is FYNNEI in the germline V gene. V was pared by 3 bases and J by 7 bases, with 15 bases between. CDR3 length: 15 amino acids. CDR3 region: CASSDLGIPTEKLFF. The CDR3 nucleotides read TGTGCCAGCAGTGATTTGGGGATCCCTACTGAAAAACTGTTTTTT.

The chain links TRBV18 to TRBJ1-1, with D perhaps matching TRBD1 (5 bases). Germline V lookup: CDR1 KGHSH, CDR2 LQKENI. Between the trimmed V and J ends, which lost 1 base and 7 bases, there was a span of 10 bases. There are 13 residues in the CDR3. CDR3 nucleotides: TGTGCCAGCTCACCACGGGACTACAGTGAAGCTTTCTTT. Protein product: CASSPRDYSEAFF.

This rearrangement joins TRBV2 to TRBJ1-1; D gene unclear. The V end was cut by 7 bases, the J end by 1 base, with 10 bases between. The CDR3 has 13 residues. From germline, CDR1 is SNHLY and CDR2 FYNNEI. CDR3 in amino acids: CASKFGENTEAFF. The CDR3 DNA reads as TGTGCCAGCAAGTTTGGGGAGAACACTGAAGCTTTCTTT.